The 32 T cell receptor beta chains presented below share a single source sample, sequenced in a study of blood T cell repertoires in COVID-19. The method was immunoSEQ multiplex PCR; TCRdb's version includes in-frame clones alone and lacks a portion of them. The data contain more than 200,000 clones, approximately 86% of them singletons. Sequencing was done on a sample of PBMCs or T cells enriched from blood (not recorded which). The receptors were sampled from a woman between 45 and 65 years old who had recovered from COVID-19.

This chain joins TRBV14 and TRBJ2-2; D may be TRBD2 (7 bases). CDR3 length: 14 amino acids. Trimming took off 5 bases at V and 6 bases at J, with 13 bases between the two ends. Germline V CDR1 and CDR2: SGHDN, FVKESK. This chain's CDR3 is CASSVRGGSGELFF. DNA of the CDR3: TGTGCCAGCAGCGTAAGGGGGGGCTCCGGGGAGCTGTTTTTT.

CDR3 protein: CASSLGVAAPDEQFF. CDR3 sequence (DNA): TGCGCCAGCAGCTTGGGAGTAGCGGCCCCTGATGAGCAGTTCTTC. This rearrangement joins TRBV5-1 to TRBJ2-1; TRBD2 might be the D (6 bases). V lost 0 bases to trimming and J lost 8 bases, with 15 bases between them. The CDR3 is made up of 15 amino acids. Germline CDR1 reads SGHRS; CDR2 reads YFSETQ.

V usage is TRBV3-1 (or the pseudogene TRBV3-2) and J usage is TRBJ2-1; TRBD2 agrees at 8 bases. J was trimmed by 6 bases and V by 6 bases; bases with no gene match: 10. Germline V lookup: CDR1 LGHDT, CDR2 YNNKEL (reference sequence). The length of the CDR3 is 15 residues. CDR3 DNA sequence: TGTGCCAGCAGTCACGGGAGGGCCGTCTCCAATGAGCAGTTCTTC. Amino acids: CASSHGRAVSNEQFF.

The chain recombines TRBV6-6 with TRBJ2-7, with 9 bases lining up with TRBD2. The CDR3 has 16 amino acids. Germline V gene lookup returns CDR1 MNHNY and CDR2 SVGAGI (reference sequence). V trimming: 2 bases; J trimming: 0 bases; junction bases outside the gene matches: 5. The CDR3 region has the DNA TGTGCCAGCAGTTACGGCGGGAGGGGTAACTCCTACGAGCAGTACTTC. Amino acid sequence: CASSYGGRGNSYEQYF.

The chain carries TRBV28 and TRBJ1-5; TRBD1 aligns across 7 bases. V was clipped by 5 bases and J by 7 bases; unmatched bases: 14. CDR1 is MDHEN, CDR2 SYDVKM, per germline. This CDR3 spans 16 amino acids. CDR3 coding DNA: TGTGCCAGCAGTGTCCCCCGGGGACAGAGGACGCAGCCCCAGCATTTT. It codes for CASSVPRGQRTQPQHF.

The genes are TRBV19 and TRBJ1-2, with a tentative D call TRBD1 (6 bases). V shed 3 bases and J shed 5 bases, with 13 bases lying between them. Germline V gene lookup returns CDR1 LNHDA and CDR2 SQIVND (reference sequence). The CDR3 totals 14 residues. The CDR3: CASSIRGANYGYTF. In nucleotides, the CDR3 is TGTGCCAGTAGTATTCGGGGGGCGAATTATGGCTACACCTTC.

Turning to this clone: Other DNA variants within this sample encode the same CDR3. The chain joins TRBV28 to TRBJ1-2; D gene ambiguous. There are 11 residues in the CDR3. Germline CDR1 is MDHEN and CDR2 is SYDVKM. Deletions cut 4 bases from V and 5 bases from J, with 5 bases between. The CDR3 DNA reads TGTGCCAGCAGTTCGTCGTATGGCTACACCTTC. It yields the protein CASSSSYGYTF.

This chain joins TRBV19 and TRBJ2-5, with D possibly being TRBD2 (6 bases). Germline CDR1 is LNHDA and CDR2 is SQIVND (reference sequence). Trimming shortened V by 5 bases and J by 5 bases, and 12 bases separated the two germline ends. This CDR3 is 13 amino acids long. Here the CDR3 DNA reads TGTGCCAGTAGTGGGACTTCATTTGAGACCCAGTACTTC. Translation gives CASSGTSFETQYF.

V and J are TRBV29-1 and TRBJ2-3; D is possibly TRBD1 (5 bases). Trimming removed 7 bases from V and 4 bases from J, with 12 bases in between. The CDR3 is 12 residues long. Looked up from germline, CDR1 is SQVTM and CDR2 is ANQGSEA. CDR3 protein: CSGDRDSDTQYF. In nucleotides, the CDR3 is TGCAGCGGAGACAGAGACTCAGATACGCAGTATTTT.

This chain connects TRBV10-2 to TRBJ2-1; the D gene is possibly TRBD2 (6 bases). Germline values: CDR1 WSHSY, CDR2 SAAADI. CDR3 length: 16 amino acids. The V and J ends lost 0 bases and 4 bases respectively, with 13 bases between them. CDR3: CASSESRRTKYNEQFF. The DNA of the CDR3 is TGCGCCAGCAGTGAGTCCCGCCGGACTAAATACAATGAGCAGTTCTTC.

This clone was seen a few times. The rearrangement uses TRBV19 and TRBJ2-1; D gene uncertain. In germline, CDR1 is LNHDA, CDR2 SQIVND (reference sequence). This CDR3 spans 16 amino acids. The V end lost 2 bases, the J end lost 2 bases, and 13 bases lay between the germline ends. The CDR3 bases are TGTGCCAGTAGTATAACCCGAACGGAGCCCTACAATGAGCAGTTCTTC. This translates into CASSITRTEPYNEQFF.

The gene calls are TRBV5-4 and TRBJ1-2; tentative D call: TRBD1 (5 bases). Germline V CDR1 and CDR2: SGHNT, YYREEE (reference sequence). This CDR3 spans 16 amino acids. The V gene lost 0 bases and the J gene lost 4 bases, with 16 bases spanning the gap. CDR3 residues: CASSLATAGQFYGYTF. CDR3 in DNA: TGTGCCAGCAGCTTGGCCACGGCAGGGCAGTTCTATGGCTACACCTTC.

In its sample, this clone was seen a few times. The chain has TRBV5-1 and TRBJ1-4; D not certain. The CDR3 contains 15 residues. The V end lost 1 base, the J end lost 5 bases, and 12 bases lay between the germline ends. Germline V gene sequence: CDR1 SGHRS, CDR2 YFSETQ. CDR3 amino acids: CASSLFGDHNEKLFF. CDR3 in DNA: TGCGCCAGCAGCTTGTTCGGGGATCACAATGAAAAACTGTTTTTT. Drawing the rest from reference TRBV5-1 and TRBJ1-4, the complete variable domain is KAGVTQTPRYLIKTRGQQVTLSCSPISGHRSVSWYQQTPGQGLQFLFEYFSETQRNKGNFPGRFSGRQFSNSRSEMNVSTLELGDSALYLCASSLFGDHNEKLFFGSGTQLSVL.

The rearrangement uses TRBV7-2 and TRBJ1-5; a weak D match, TRBD1 (6 bases). The V and J ends lost 1 base and 4 bases respectively, with 11 bases between them. Germline CDR1 and CDR2: SGHTA and FQGNSA. CDR3 length: 15 amino acids. Here the CDR3 reads CASSLVRGANQPQHF. CDR3 coding DNA: TGTGCCAGCAGCTTAGTCAGGGGCGCAAATCAGCCCCAGCATTTT.

V usage is TRBV25-1 and J usage is TRBJ2-5; tentatively, D is TRBD2 (5 bases). The germline V gene has CDR1 MGHDK and CDR2 SYGVNS. The V end was cut by 4 bases, the J end by 5 bases, with 11 bases between. This CDR3 has 13 residues. CDR3 residues: CASSGGVGETQYF. CDR3 nucleotides: TGTGCCAGCAGTGGGGGAGTTGGGGAGACCCAGTACTTC.

CDR3 DNA sequence: TGTGCCAGCAGTGTTGAGGGACTCTATGGCTACACCTTC. This encodes CASSVEGLYGYTF. The chain joins TRBV2 to TRBJ1-2, with D possibly TRBD1 on 5 matching bases. Germline CDR1 reads SNHLY; CDR2 reads FYNNEI. The CDR3 has 13 residues. V was clipped by 4 bases and J by 4 bases, with 10 bases between them.

The chain is built from TRBV2 and TRBJ1-5; 11 bases fit TRBD1. Per the germline V gene, CDR1 is SNHLY and CDR2 is FYNNEI. CDR3 length: 17 residues. Trimming cost V 2 bases and J 3 bases; bases outside gene matches: 6. CDR3 coding DNA: TGTGCCAGCAGTGAAATAGGGGACAGGGGGAACAATCAGCCCCAGCATTTT. It yields the protein CASSEIGDRGNNQPQHF.

V usage is TRBV14 and J usage is TRBJ2-5; TRBD2 agrees at 12 bases. From germline, CDR1 is SGHDN and CDR2 FVKESK. Trimming removed 1 base from V and 5 bases from J; junction bases left unmatched: 2. The CDR3 contains 15 residues. The CDR3 sequence: CASSQGLAGAETQYF. CDR3 coding DNA: TGTGCCAGCAGCCAAGGACTAGCGGGAGCGGAGACCCAGTACTTC.

This chain connects TRBV18 to TRBJ1-1, with 8 bases fitting TRBD1. The germline V gene encodes CDR1 KGHSH and CDR2 LQKENI. Trimming removed 4 bases from V and 7 bases from J; junction bases left unmatched: 11. The CDR3 has 15 residues. The CDR3 loop is CASSLSTGTGFEAFF. CDR3 sequence (DNA): TGTGCCAGCTCACTCAGCACCGGGACAGGTTTTGAAGCTTTCTTT. Filled out from reference TRBV18 and TRBJ1-1, the complete variable domain reads NAGVMQNPRHLVRRRGQEARLRCSPMKGHSHVYWYRQLPEEGLKFMVYLQKENIIDESGMPKERFSAEFPKEGPSILRIQQVVRGDSAAYFCASSLSTGTGFEAFFGQGTRLTVV.

The chain links TRBV4-3 to TRBJ2-1; possible D gene TRBD2, 6 bases. The CDR3 runs to 17 residues. CDR1 and CDR2 from the germline V gene are LGHNA and YSLEER. Deletions cut 0 bases from V and 9 bases from J, with 21 bases between. The CDR3 sequence: CASSQDTASVGFTEQFF. As DNA, the CDR3 is TGCGCCAGCAGCCAAGATACCGCTAGCGTCGGTTTTACTGAGCAGTTCTTC.

This rearrangement joins TRBV5-6 to TRBJ2-6; the D gene is possibly TRBD2 (5 bases). V was trimmed by 4 bases and J by 7 bases, leaving 12 bases between them. The CDR3 totals 14 residues. Germline V gives CDR1 SGHDT, CDR2 YYEEEE. In nucleotides, the CDR3 is TGTGCCAGCAGCCCACGGGAATTCGCCAACGTCCTGACTTTC. Its protein is CASSPREFANVLTF.

The V gene is TRBV20-1, the J gene TRBJ1-3; a possible D gene is TRBD1 (6 bases). There are 13 residues in the CDR3. V dropped 3 bases and J dropped 3 bases, with 9 bases sitting between them. Germline-derived CDR1 and CDR2 are DFQATT and SNEGSKA (reference sequence). The CDR3, as DNA: TGCAGTGCTAGTTCGGACAGTGGAAACACCATATATTTT. This codes for CSASSDSGNTIYF.

The chain carries TRBV7-2 and TRBJ2-5; TRBD2 matches 7 bases. Germline CDR1 SGHTA, CDR2 FQGNSA. With 2 bases clipped from V and 5 bases from J, the junction kept 2 bases outside the gene matches. The CDR3 totals 13 residues. This CDR3 is CASSLTSEETQYF. Here the CDR3 DNA reads TGTGCCAGCAGCTTAACTAGCGAGGAGACCCAGTACTTC.

This chain links TRBV30 with TRBJ1-2, with D possibly TRBD1 on 5 matching bases. This CDR3 has 14 residues. Germline V gene sequence: CDR1 GTSNPN, CDR2 SVGIG (reference sequence). Between the trimmed V and J ends, which lost 1 base and 2 bases, there was a span of 11 bases. The DNA for the CDR3 is TGTGCCTGGAGTGCGGGAGGGGCAAACTATGGCTACACCTTC. Translation: CAWSAGGANYGYTF.

This clone was seen just once. The rearrangement uses TRBV18 and TRBJ1-4, with D maybe TRBD1 (6 bases). Germline-derived CDR1 and CDR2 are KGHSH and LQKENI. V lost 6 bases, J lost 9 bases, and 20 bases lay in between. The CDR3 sequence is 15 residues long. This CDR3 reads CASSIGTDSRKKLFF. The CDR3 DNA sequence: TGTGCCAGCTCTATTGGAACGGACAGTAGGAAAAAACTGTTTTTT. Full variable domain (remainder filled in from reference TRBV18 and TRBJ1-4): NAGVMQNPRHLVRRRGQEARLRCSPMKGHSHVYWYRQLPEEGLKFMVYLQKENIIDESGMPKERFSAEFPKEGPSILRIQQVVRGDSAAYFCASSIGTDSRKKLFFGSGTQLSVL.

The chain carries TRBV11-2 and TRBJ2-3, with 12 bases identical to TRBD2. With 1 base clipped from V and 4 bases from J, the junction kept 6 bases outside the gene matches. Germline values: CDR1 SGHAT, CDR2 FQNNGV. CDR3 length: 17 amino acids. CDR3 nucleotides: TGTGCCAGCAGCTTAGGGGCGACTAGCGGGAGTGCAGATACGCAGTATTTT. Amino acid sequence: CASSLGATSGSADTQYF. Looking up the rest from reference TRBV11-2 and TRBJ2-3 gives the full variable domain: EAGVAQSPRYKIIEKRQSVAFWCNPISGHATLYWYQQILGQGPKLLIQFQNNGVVDDSQLPKDRFSAERLKGVDSTLKIQPAKLEDSAVYLCASSLGATSGSADTQYFGPGTRLTVL.

This clone was observed a few times. The genes are TRBV9 and TRBJ2-1; 11 nucleotides align to TRBD2. The CDR3 is made up of 16 amino acids. The germline CDR1 and CDR2 sequences are SGDLS and YYNGEE. V trimming: 1 base; J trimming: 4 bases; junction bases outside the gene matches: 4. CDR3 amino acids: CASSVQLAGDYNEQFF. The CDR3 DNA is TGTGCCAGCAGCGTACAACTAGCGGGAGATTACAATGAGCAGTTCTTC.

The chain employs TRBV6-6 and TRBJ2-3, with 8 bases fitting TRBD2. Germline V CDR1 and CDR2: MNHNY, SVGAGI (reference sequence). The CDR3 is 14 amino acids. Trimming took 2 bases from V and 6 from J; bases not matched to a gene: 4. CDR3 amino acids: CASSYGLASDTQYF. DNA of the CDR3: TGTGCCAGCAGTTACGGACTAGCTAGCGATACGCAGTATTTT.

Only a few counts were recorded for this clone. This chain connects TRBV4-1 to TRBJ2-1; 8 nucleotides match TRBD2. Trimming cost V 0 bases and J 5 bases; bases outside gene matches: 18. The CDR3 runs 20 residues. Per the germline V gene, CDR1 is MGHRA and CDR2 is YSYEKL. This CDR3 is CASSQESVRPTSVIHNEQFF. The CDR3 DNA follows: TGCGCCAGCAGCCAAGAATCGGTCAGACCGACTAGCGTCATACACAATGAGCAGTTCTTC.

The rearrangement joins TRBV11-3 to TRBJ2-5, with TRBD1 matching 7 bases. The CDR3 consists of 14 residues. After removal of 3 bases from V and 4 bases from J, the junction contained 5 bases not matched to a gene. The germline V gene has CDR1 SGHNT and CDR2 YENEEA. The DNA for the CDR3 is TGTGCCAGCAGCTTGAGGTCAGGGGGAGAGACCCAGTACTTC. This translates into CASSLRSGGETQYF.

This clone was seen only a few times. CDR3 in amino acids: CASSQKQGQGASYEQYF. CDR3 bases: TGCGCCAGCAGCCAAAAACAGGGACAGGGGGCTTCCTACGAGCAGTACTTC. The J gene is TRBJ2-7, the V gene TRBV4-1; TRBD1 matches 12 bases. With V trimmed by 2 bases and J by 1 base, 6 bases remained unmatched. This CDR3 region has 17 residues. The V gene's germline CDR1 is MGHRA and CDR2 YSYEKL.

This chain joins TRBV28 and TRBJ2-1, with 7 positions matching TRBD2. The CDR3 consists of 15 residues. Per germline, CDR1 MDHEN and CDR2 SYDVKM. V lost 7 bases and J lost 8; bases outside the gene matches: 14. The CDR3 coding sequence is TGTGCCAGCATGGACTGGGGCGGGAGTCTCGATGAGCAGTTCTTC. It translates to CASMDWGGSLDEQFF.